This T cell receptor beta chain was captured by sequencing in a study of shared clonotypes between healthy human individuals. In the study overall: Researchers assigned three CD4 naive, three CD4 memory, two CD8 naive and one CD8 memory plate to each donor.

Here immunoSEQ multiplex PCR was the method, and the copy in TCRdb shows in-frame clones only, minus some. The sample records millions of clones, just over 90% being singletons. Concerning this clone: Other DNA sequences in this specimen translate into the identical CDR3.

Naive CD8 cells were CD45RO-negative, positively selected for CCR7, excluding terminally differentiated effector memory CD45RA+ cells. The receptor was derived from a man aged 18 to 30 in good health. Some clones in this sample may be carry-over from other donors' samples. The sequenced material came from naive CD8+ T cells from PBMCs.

The CDR3 nucleotides read TGTGCCAGCAGTCCCGGGACAGGTGGCTACGAGCAGTACTTC. It is translated as CASSPGTGGYEQYF. This chain joins TRBV2 and TRBJ2-7, with 8 positions matching TRBD1. There are 14 residues in the CDR3. Germline assignment: CDR1 SNHLY and CDR2 FYNNEI. With V trimmed by 5 bases and J by 3 bases, 6 bases remained unmatched.